This TCR beta chain was retrieved from a study of shared clonotypes between healthy human individuals. Using immunoSEQ multiplex PCR, the repertoire was profiled, and TCRdb retains in-frame clones only, with some absent. Among 1.6 million or so clones listed, approximately 98.5% were seen once. V trimming: 7 bases; J trimming: 5 bases; junction bases outside the gene matches: 5. The CDR3 consists of 14 residues. Germline V gene sequence: CDR1 SNHLY, CDR2 FYNNEI. The chain joins TRBV2 to TRBJ2-1; 10 nucleotides line up with TRBD2. The sequenced sample was naive CD4+ T cells sorted from blood. This sample's subset: CD45RA+ positively selected. This sequence originates from a man aged 25-45 years in good health. CDR3 nucleotide sequence: TGTGCCAGCAAAGCGGGAGGGCCGGACAATGAGCAGTTCTTC. Its translation: CASKAGGPDNEQFF.